This T cell receptor (beta chain) was profiled in a study of control samples from healthy donors and cancer patients. The CDR3 consists of 15 residues. The trim removed 1 base at V and 4 bases at J, leaving 5 bases unmatched. The germline V gene encodes CDR1 MNHEY and CDR2 SMNVEV (reference sequence). This clone appeared a single time. This table comes from immunoSEQ multiplex PCR, and its TCRdb copy is limited to in-frame clones, with some not included. This table has some 140,000 clones, around 90% appearing once. This TCR was recovered from a man aged 30-40 years in good health. The rearrangement links TRBV27 to TRBJ1-2, with TRBD1 matching over 8 bases. Specimen: blood. The CDR3 sequence: CASSLFQGAGYGYTF. The CDR3 DNA sequence: TGTGCCAGCAGTTTATTTCAGGGGGCAGGCTATGGCTACACCTTC.